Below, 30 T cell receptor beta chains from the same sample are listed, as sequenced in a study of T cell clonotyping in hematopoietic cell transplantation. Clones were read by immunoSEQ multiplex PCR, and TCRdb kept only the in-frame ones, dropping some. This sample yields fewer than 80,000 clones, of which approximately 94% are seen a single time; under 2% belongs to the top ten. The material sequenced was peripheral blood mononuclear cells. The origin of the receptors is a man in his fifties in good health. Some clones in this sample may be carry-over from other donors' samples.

The CDR3 DNA reads TGTGCCAGCAGACTAGCGGGGTCCTCTGGGGCCAACGTCCTGACTTTC. It is translated as CASRLAGSSGANVLTF. V usage is TRBV2 and J usage is TRBJ2-6; 10 nucleotides line up with TRBD2. Germline V gene data show CDR1 as SNHLY and CDR2 as FYNNEI. The CDR3 covers 16 residues. After removal of 6 bases from V and 0 bases from J, the junction contained 2 bases not matched to a gene. Full variable domain (missing parts from reference TRBV2 and TRBJ2-6): EPEVTQTPSHQVTQMGQEVILRCVPISNHLYFYWYRQILGQKVEFLVSFYNNEISEKSEIFDDQFSVERPDGSNFTLKIRSTKLEDSAMYFCASRLAGSSGANVLTFGAGSRLTVL.

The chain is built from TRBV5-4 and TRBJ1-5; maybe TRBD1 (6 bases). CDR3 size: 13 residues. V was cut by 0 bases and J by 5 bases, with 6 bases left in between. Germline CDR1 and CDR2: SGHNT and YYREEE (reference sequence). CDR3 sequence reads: CASSLDRDQPQHF. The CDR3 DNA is TGTGCCAGCAGCTTGGACAGGGATCAGCCCCAGCATTTT.

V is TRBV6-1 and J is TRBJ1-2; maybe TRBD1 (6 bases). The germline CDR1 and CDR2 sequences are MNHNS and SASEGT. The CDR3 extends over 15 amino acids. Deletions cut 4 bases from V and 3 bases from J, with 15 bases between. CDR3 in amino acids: CASSGTRQEYYGYTF. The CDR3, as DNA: TGTGCCAGCAGTGGTACAAGACAGGAGTACTATGGCTACACCTTC.

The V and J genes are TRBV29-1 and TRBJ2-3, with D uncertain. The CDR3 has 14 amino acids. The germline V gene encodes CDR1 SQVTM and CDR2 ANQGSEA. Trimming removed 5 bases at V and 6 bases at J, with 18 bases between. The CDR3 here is CSVTSPLTQDTQYF. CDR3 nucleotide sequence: TGCAGCGTTACATCTCCCCTCACCCAGGATACGCAGTATTTT.

CDR3 protein: CASSLSAGGDYEQYF. CDR3 nucleotide sequence: TGTGCCAGCAGTTTATCCGCCGGTGGGGATTACGAGCAGTACTTC. This sequence joins TRBV27 and TRBJ2-7, with unresolved D. V shed 0 bases and J shed 4 bases, with 13 bases lying between them. Germline V gene lookup returns CDR1 MNHEY and CDR2 SMNVEV (reference sequence). CDR3 length: 15 residues.

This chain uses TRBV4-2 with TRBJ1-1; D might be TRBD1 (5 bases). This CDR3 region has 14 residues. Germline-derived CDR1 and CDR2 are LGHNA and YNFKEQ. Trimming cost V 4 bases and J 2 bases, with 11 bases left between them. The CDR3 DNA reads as TGTGCCAGCAGCCGAGACAGTCTCAACACTGAAGCTTTCTTT. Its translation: CASSRDSLNTEAFF.

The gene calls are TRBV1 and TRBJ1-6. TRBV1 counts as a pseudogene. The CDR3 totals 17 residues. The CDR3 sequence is CTSSHSLGGSYNSPLHF. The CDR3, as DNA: TGCACCAGCAGCCACAGTCTCGGCGGCTCCTATAATTCACCCCTCCACTTT.

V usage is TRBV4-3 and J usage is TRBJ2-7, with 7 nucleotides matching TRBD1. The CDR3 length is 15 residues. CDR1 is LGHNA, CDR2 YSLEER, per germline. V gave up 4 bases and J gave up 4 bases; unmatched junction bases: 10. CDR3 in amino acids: CASSPHRGNVYEQYF. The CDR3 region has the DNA TGCGCCAGCAGCCCCCACAGGGGTAACGTATACGAGCAGTACTTC.

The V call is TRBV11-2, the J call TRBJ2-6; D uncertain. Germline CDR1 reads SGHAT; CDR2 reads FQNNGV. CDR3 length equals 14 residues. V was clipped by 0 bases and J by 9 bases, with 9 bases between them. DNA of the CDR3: TGTGCCAGCAGCTTAGATTTCGTGAACAACGTCCTGACTTTC. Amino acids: CASSLDFVNNVLTF.

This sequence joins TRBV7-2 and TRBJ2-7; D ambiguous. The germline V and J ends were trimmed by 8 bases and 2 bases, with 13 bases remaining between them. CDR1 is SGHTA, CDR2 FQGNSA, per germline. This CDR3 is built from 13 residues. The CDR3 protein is CASSPVRTYEQYF. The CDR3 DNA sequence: TGTGCCAGCTCCCCTGTTCGTACCTACGAGCAGTACTTC. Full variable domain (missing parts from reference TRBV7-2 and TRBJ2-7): GAGVSQSPSNKVTEKGKDVELRCDPISGHTALYWYRQSLGQGLEFLIYFQGNSAPDKSGLPSDRFSAERTGGSVSTLTIQRTQQEDSAVYLCASSPVRTYEQYFGPGTRLTVT.

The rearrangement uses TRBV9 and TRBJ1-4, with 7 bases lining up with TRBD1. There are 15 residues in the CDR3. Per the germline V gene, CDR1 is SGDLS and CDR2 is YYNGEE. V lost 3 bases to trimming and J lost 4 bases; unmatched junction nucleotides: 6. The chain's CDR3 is CASSATGTDNEKLFF. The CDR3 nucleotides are TGTGCCAGCAGCGCCACCGGGACAGATAATGAAAAACTGTTTTTT.

CDR3: CASKLGEKLFF. In nucleotides, the CDR3 is TGTGCCAGCAAATTGGGTGAAAAACTGTTTTTT. This chain connects TRBV27 to TRBJ1-4; D is unresolved. CDR3 length: 11 amino acids. Germline lookup yields CDR1 MNHEY and CDR2 SMNVEV (reference sequence). The V gene lost 7 bases and the J gene lost 7 bases, with 7 bases spanning the gap. The whole variable domain, filled in from reference TRBV27 and TRBJ1-4, reads EAQVTQNPRYLITVTGKKLTVTCSQNMNHEYMSWYRQDPGLGLRQIYYSMNVEVTDKGDVPEGYKVSRKEKRNFPLILESPSPNQTSLYFCASKLGEKLFFGSGTQLSVL.

The DNA of the CDR3 is TGTGCCAGTAGTATCGACAGGGGGTATGGCTACACCTTC. Protein sequence: CASSIDRGYGYTF. The rearrangement uses TRBV19 and TRBJ1-2; 9 bases map to TRBD1. V dropped 3 bases and J dropped 5; count of bases not matched to a gene: 1. Germline lookup yields CDR1 LNHDA and CDR2 SQIVND (reference sequence). This CDR3 has 13 residues.

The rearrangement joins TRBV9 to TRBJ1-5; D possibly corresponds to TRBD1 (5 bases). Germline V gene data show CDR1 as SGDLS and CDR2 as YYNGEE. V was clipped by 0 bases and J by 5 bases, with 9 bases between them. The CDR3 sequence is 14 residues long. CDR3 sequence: CASSVGGIDQPQHF. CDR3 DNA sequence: TGTGCCAGCAGCGTAGGGGGGATTGATCAGCCCCAGCATTTT.

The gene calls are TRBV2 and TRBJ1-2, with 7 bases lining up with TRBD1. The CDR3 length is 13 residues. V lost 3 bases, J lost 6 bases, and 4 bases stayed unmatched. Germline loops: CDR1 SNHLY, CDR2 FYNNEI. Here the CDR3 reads CASSDWTGDGYTF. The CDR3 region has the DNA TGTGCCAGCAGTGATTGGACAGGTGATGGCTACACCTTC.

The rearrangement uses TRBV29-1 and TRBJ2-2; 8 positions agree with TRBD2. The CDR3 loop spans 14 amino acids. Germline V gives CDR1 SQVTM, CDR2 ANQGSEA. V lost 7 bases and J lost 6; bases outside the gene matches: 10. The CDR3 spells CSALAGSGAGELFF. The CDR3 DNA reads TGCAGCGCCCTAGCGGGCTCTGGCGCCGGGGAGCTGTTTTTT.

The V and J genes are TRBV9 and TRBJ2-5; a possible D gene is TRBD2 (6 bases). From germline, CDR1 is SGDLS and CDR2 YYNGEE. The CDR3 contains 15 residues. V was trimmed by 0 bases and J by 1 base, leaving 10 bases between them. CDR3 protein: CASSVGGGVQETQYF. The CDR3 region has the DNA TGTGCCAGCAGCGTAGGGGGCGGGGTCCAAGAGACCCAGTACTTC.

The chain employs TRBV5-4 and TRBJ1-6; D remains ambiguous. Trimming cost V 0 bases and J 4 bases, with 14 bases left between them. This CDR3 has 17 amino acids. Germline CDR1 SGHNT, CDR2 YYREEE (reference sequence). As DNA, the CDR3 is TGTGCCAGCAGCTTGGGTGGTACCCCCCGGTATAATTCACCCCTCCACTTT. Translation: CASSLGGTPRYNSPLHF.

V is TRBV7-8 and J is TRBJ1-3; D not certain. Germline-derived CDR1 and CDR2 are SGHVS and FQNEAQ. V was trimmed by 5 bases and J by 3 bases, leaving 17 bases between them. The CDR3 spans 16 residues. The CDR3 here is CASSLILPLGGNTIYF. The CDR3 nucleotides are TGTGCCAGCAGCCTCATCCTCCCACTCGGTGGAAACACCATATATTTT.

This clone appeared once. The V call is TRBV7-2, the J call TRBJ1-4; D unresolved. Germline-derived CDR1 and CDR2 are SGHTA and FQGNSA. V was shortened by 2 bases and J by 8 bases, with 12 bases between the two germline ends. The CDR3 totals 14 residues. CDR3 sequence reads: CASSLSGRLEKLFF. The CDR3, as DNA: TGTGCCAGCAGCTTATCAGGCCGTCTCGAAAAACTGTTTTTT.

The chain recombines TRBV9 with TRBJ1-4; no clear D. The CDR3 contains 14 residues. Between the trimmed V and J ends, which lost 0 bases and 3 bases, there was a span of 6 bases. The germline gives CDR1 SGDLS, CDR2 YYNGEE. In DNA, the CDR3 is TGTGCCAGCAGCGTAGGGGCAGCTAATGAAAAACTGTTTTTT. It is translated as CASSVGAANEKLFF.

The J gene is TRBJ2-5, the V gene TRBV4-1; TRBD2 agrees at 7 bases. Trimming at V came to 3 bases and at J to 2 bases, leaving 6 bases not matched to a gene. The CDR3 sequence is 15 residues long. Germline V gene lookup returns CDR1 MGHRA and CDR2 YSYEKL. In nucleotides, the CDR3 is TGCGCCAGCAGCCACCGGGACTACCAGCAAGAGACCCAGTACTTC. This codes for CASSHRDYQQETQYF.

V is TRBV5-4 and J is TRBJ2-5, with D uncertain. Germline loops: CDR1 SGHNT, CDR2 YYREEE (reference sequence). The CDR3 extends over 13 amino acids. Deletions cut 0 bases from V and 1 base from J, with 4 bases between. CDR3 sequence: CASSLGLQETQYF. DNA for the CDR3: TGTGCCAGCAGCTTGGGACTCCAAGAGACCCAGTACTTC.

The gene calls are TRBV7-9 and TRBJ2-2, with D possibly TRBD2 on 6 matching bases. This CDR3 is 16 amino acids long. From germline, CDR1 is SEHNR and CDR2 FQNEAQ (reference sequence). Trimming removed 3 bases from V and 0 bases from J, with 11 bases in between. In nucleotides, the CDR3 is TGTGCCAGCAGCTTCTCCGGGACTTCGAACACCGGGGAGCTGTTTTTT. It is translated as CASSFSGTSNTGELFF. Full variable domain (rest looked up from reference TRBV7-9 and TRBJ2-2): DTGVSQNPRHKITKRGQNVTFRCDPISEHNRLYWYRQTLGQGPEFLTYFQNEAQLEKSRLLSDRFSAERPKGSFSTLEIQRTEQGDSAMYLCASSFSGTSNTGELFFGEGSRLTVL.

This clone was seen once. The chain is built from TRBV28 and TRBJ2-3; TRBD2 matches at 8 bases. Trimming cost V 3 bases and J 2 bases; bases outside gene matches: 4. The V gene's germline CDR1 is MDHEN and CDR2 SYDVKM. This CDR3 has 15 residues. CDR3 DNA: TGTGCCAGCAGTTTTTTGCGGGGGGCCACAGATACGCAGTATTTT. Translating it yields CASSFLRGATDTQYF.

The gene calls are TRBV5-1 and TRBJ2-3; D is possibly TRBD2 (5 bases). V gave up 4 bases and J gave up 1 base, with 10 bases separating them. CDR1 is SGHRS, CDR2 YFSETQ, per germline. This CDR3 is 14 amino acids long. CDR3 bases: TGCGCCAGCAGCCCCCGAGCGGGCACAGATACGCAGTATTTT. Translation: CASSPRAGTDTQYF.

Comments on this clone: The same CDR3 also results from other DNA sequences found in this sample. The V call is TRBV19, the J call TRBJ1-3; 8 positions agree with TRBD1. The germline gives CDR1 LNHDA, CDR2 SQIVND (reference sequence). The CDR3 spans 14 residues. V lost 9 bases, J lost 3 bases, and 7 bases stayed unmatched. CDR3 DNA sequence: TGTGCCAGCCGTGGACAGGGAAATGGAAACACCATATATTTT. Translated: CASRGQGNGNTIYF.

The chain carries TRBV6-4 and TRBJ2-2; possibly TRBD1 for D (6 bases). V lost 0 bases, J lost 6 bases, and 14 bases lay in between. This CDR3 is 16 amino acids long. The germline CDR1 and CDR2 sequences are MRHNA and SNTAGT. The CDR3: CASSDSSRGVPGELFF. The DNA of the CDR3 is TGTGCCAGCAGTGACTCGTCCAGGGGAGTACCCGGGGAGCTGTTTTTT.

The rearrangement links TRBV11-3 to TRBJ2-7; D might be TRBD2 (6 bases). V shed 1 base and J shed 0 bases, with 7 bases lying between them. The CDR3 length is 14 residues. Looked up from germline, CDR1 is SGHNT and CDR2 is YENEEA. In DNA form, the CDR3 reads TGTGCCAGCAGCTTAGCCGGGAGCTCCTACGAGCAGTACTTC. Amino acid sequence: CASSLAGSSYEQYF.

CDR3: CASSLDRLETQYF. In nucleotides, the CDR3 is TGTGCCAGCAGCTTAGACCGACTAGAGACCCAGTACTTC. This chain joins TRBV11-1 and TRBJ2-5; D gene ambiguous. The CDR3 runs 13 residues. From germline, CDR1 is SGHAT and CDR2 FQDESV (reference sequence). Trimming removed 1 base at V and 4 bases at J, with 7 bases between.